This T cell receptor beta chain was obtained from a study of blood T cell repertoires in COVID-19. As for the study in general: Sites across the United States, Italy and Spain contributed samples from acute and convalescent COVID-19.

Generated by immunoSEQ multiplex PCR, the TCRdb table keeps only in-frame clones and is missing some. The sample consists of about 180,000 clones, around 90% of them appearing once. The germline V gene has CDR1 LGHNA and CDR2 YSLEER. There are 15 residues in the CDR3. V lost 1 base and J 5 bases, leaving 12 bases between the germline ends. This TCR was recovered from a woman in her forties or fifties with acute or convalescent COVID-19. The rearrangement uses TRBV4-3 and TRBJ2-1, with D possibly being TRBD2 (5 bases). The sequencing sample was made of peripheral blood. CDR3 region: CASSQGGQQNNEQFF. CDR3 sequence (DNA): TGCGCCAGCAGCCAAGGAGGGCAGCAGAACAATGAGCAGTTCTTC.